What follows are 19 T cell receptor beta chains derived from one specimen sequenced in a study of T cell responses to AZD1222 COVID-19 vaccine. Using immunoSEQ multiplex PCR, the repertoire was profiled, and TCRdb retains in-frame clones only, with some absent. This sample has approximately 120,000 clones, with around 90% found just once. This specimen consisted of peripheral blood, obtained on day 0 of MenACWY control vaccination. These receptors all stem from an adult in good health.

This chain links TRBV30 with TRBJ2-7; 9 bases are shared with TRBD1. Germline V gives CDR1 GTSNPN, CDR2 SVGIG (reference sequence). With V trimmed by 5 bases and J by 3 bases, 2 bases remained unmatched. The CDR3 runs to 12 residues. This chain's CDR3 is CAWGTGRYEQYF. The CDR3, as DNA: TGTGCCTGGGGGACAGGGCGCTACGAGCAGTACTTC.

This CDR3 reads CASSIWAGDGYTF. CDR3 DNA: TGTGCCAGTAGTATTTGGGCAGGGGACGGCTACACCTTC. This sequence joins TRBV19 and TRBJ1-2; tentative D call: TRBD1 (6 bases). The CDR3 runs 13 residues. Between the trimmed V and J ends, which lost 3 bases and 8 bases, there was a span of 13 bases. The germline CDR1 and CDR2 sequences are LNHDA and SQIVND (reference sequence). The full variable domain, its missing parts supplied by reference TRBV19 and TRBJ1-2, is DGGITQSPKYLFRKEGQNVTLSCEQNLNHDAMYWYRQDPGQGLRLIYYSQIVNDFQKGDIAEGYSVSREKKESFPLTVTSAQKNPTAFYLCASSIWAGDGYTFGSGTRLTVV.

This clone was observed a single time. The chain is built from TRBV19 and TRBJ2-5; TRBD2 aligns across 7 bases. V was pared by 4 bases and J by 5 bases, with 10 bases of the junction left unmatched. In germline, CDR1 is LNHDA, CDR2 SQIVND (reference sequence). This CDR3 spans 15 amino acids. The CDR3, as DNA: TGTGCCAGTAGTACCCACGGCGGGGGACCGGAGACCCAGTACTTC. This codes for CASSTHGGGPETQYF.

This clone was seen once. V gene TRBV28 combines with J gene TRBJ1-4; D is ambiguous. The V gene lost 6 bases and the J gene lost 8 bases, with 16 bases spanning the gap. CDR3 length: 14 residues. Germline CDR1 reads MDHEN; CDR2 reads SYDVKM. CDR3 region: CASRMAAVSEKLFF. The CDR3, as DNA: TGTGCCAGCAGAATGGCCGCCGTAAGCGAAAAACTGTTTTTT.

The chain links TRBV7-3 to TRBJ2-5; D is ambiguous. The CDR3 is made up of 13 amino acids. Germline V CDR1 and CDR2: SGHTA, FQGTGA. Trimming took 4 bases from V and 4 from J, leaving 10 bases between them. The CDR3 spells CASSSTNLETQYF. In DNA, the CDR3 is TGTGCCAGCAGCTCCACTAATTTAGAGACCCAGTACTTC.

A remark on this clone: One end of the junction varies from germline; a read error may be responsible. The rearrangement links TRBV20-1 to TRBJ1-2; D gene unclear. The CDR3 is made up of 11 amino acids. CDR1 DFQATT and CDR2 SNEGSKA come from the germline V gene (reference sequence). CDR3 region: CSAYREANSVF. CDR3 nucleotides: TGCAGTGCTTACCGGGAGGCCAATTCGGTGTTC.

This chain joins TRBV5-1 and TRBJ2-2; 7 bases are a match to TRBD1. Trimming cost V 4 bases and J 1 base; bases outside gene matches: 7. Germline values: CDR1 SGHRS, CDR2 YFSETQ. The CDR3 has 16 residues. The CDR3 spells CASSARDSGNTGELFF. CDR3 DNA sequence: TGCGCCAGCAGCGCCCGGGACAGCGGGAACACCGGGGAGCTGTTTTTT.

The chain uses TRBV19 and TRBJ1-2; the D is unclear. This CDR3 contains 13 residues. Germline V lookup: CDR1 LNHDA, CDR2 SQIVND (reference sequence). Trimming stripped 3 bases from V and 4 bases from J, with 9 bases between. CDR3 DNA sequence: TGTGCCAGTAGTATTCCGACTAGCTATGGCTACACCTTC. Amino acids: CASSIPTSYGYTF.

The V gene is TRBV5-1, the J gene TRBJ2-1; D is unresolved. V was clipped by 0 bases and J by 2 bases, with 27 bases between them. Germline V gene sequence: CDR1 SGHRS, CDR2 YFSETQ. The CDR3 totals 21 residues. The CDR3 loop is CASSLASGRSASITTYNEQFF. CDR3 sequence (DNA): TGCGCCAGCAGCTTGGCTAGTGGCAGGAGCGCCTCGATCACTACCTACAATGAGCAGTTCTTC.

This sequence joins TRBV7-9 and TRBJ1-6; the D gene is possibly TRBD1 (5 bases). Germline CDR1 SEHNR, CDR2 FQNEAQ (reference sequence). The CDR3 runs to 17 residues. The V end was cut by 4 bases, the J end by 0 bases, with 13 bases between. The CDR3 protein is CASSSRDPSSYNSPLHF. For the CDR3, the DNA is TGTGCCAGCAGCTCCCGGGACCCAAGCTCCTATAATTCACCCCTCCACTTT. The variable domain in full, with the rest retrieved from reference TRBV7-9 and TRBJ1-6, is DTGVSQNPRHKITKRGQNVTFRCDPISEHNRLYWYRQTLGQGPEFLTYFQNEAQLEKSRLLSDRFSAERPKGSFSTLEIQRTEQGDSAMYLCASSSRDPSSYNSPLHFGNGTRLTVT.

The V call is TRBV28, the J call TRBJ1-5; weak D call: TRBD1 (6 bases). The germline gives CDR1 MDHEN, CDR2 SYDVKM. The CDR3 loop spans 16 amino acids. The germline V and J ends were trimmed by 2 bases and 0 bases, with 11 bases remaining between them. The CDR3 DNA is TGTGCCAGCAGTTTACTGGACAGAGATAGCAATCAGCCCCAGCATTTT. Its protein product is CASSLLDRDSNQPQHF.

The genes are TRBV2 and TRBJ1-4; D gene ambiguous. CDR1 SNHLY and CDR2 FYNNEI come from the germline V gene. The CDR3 loop spans 14 amino acids. V gave up 7 bases and J gave up 4 bases, with 13 bases separating them. Here the CDR3 reads CASNDAGLNEKLFF. The CDR3 DNA is TGTGCCAGCAACGACGCCGGGCTTAATGAAAAACTGTTTTTT.

This chain links TRBV10-3 with TRBJ1-2, with 11 bases that match TRBD1. This CDR3 contains 14 residues. The germline V gene encodes CDR1 ENHRY and CDR2 SYGVKD. Trimming cost V 6 bases and J 8 bases; bases outside gene matches: 8. The CDR3 nucleotides read TGTGCCATCAGGGAAGGACAGGGGGCAGGAGGCTACACCTTC. As protein: CAIREGQGAGGYTF.

The chain uses TRBV4-2 and TRBJ1-2; D unclear. The CDR3 totals 14 residues. Germline CDR1 is LGHNA and CDR2 is YNFKEQ. V lost 1 base and J 0 bases, leaving 6 bases between the germline ends. CDR3 protein: CASSQGNTNYGYTF. The CDR3 DNA follows: TGTGCCAGCAGCCAAGGGAATACTAACTATGGCTACACCTTC.

The chain couples TRBV7-9 to TRBJ1-6, with 10 nucleotides matching TRBD1. Germline V gene sequence: CDR1 SEHNR, CDR2 FQNEAQ (reference sequence). With 1 base clipped from V and 9 bases from J, the junction kept 0 bases outside the gene matches. The CDR3 runs to 14 residues. CDR3 loop: CASSLGTGGSPLHF. CDR3 nucleotide sequence: TGTGCCAGCAGCTTAGGGACAGGGGGTTCACCCCTCCACTTT.

The J gene is TRBJ1-3, the V gene TRBV4-2; D gene uncertain. The CDR3 length is 17 residues. The germline V and J ends were trimmed by 0 bases and 0 bases, with 12 bases remaining between them. Germline V lookup: CDR1 LGHNA, CDR2 YNFKEQ. Written as DNA, the CDR3 is TGTGCCAGCAGCCAAGATCCAGCTGGGATCTCTGGAAACACCATATATTTT. It yields the protein CASSQDPAGISGNTIYF.

This chain joins TRBV4-1 and TRBJ1-2, with 11 nucleotides matching TRBD1. The J segment lost 2 bases and the V segment lost 0 bases, leaving 2 bases of the junction unmatched. Germline lookup yields CDR1 MGHRA and CDR2 YSYEKL. There are 16 residues in the CDR3. The chain's CDR3 is CASSQEGDRGNYGYTF. CDR3 nucleotide sequence: TGCGCCAGCAGCCAAGAGGGGGACAGGGGGAACTATGGCTACACCTTC.

This clone was picked up one time. This chain joins TRBV29-1 and TRBJ1-5; D is unresolved. Germline V gives CDR1 SQVTM, CDR2 ANQGSEA. There are 13 residues in the CDR3. The V gene lost 4 bases and the J gene lost 2 bases, with 9 bases spanning the gap. Here the CDR3 reads CSVAEVGNQPQHF. The CDR3 coding sequence is TGCAGCGTTGCTGAGGTAGGCAATCAGCCCCAGCATTTT.

The chain combines TRBV2 with TRBJ2-1; D is possibly TRBD2 (6 bases). The CDR3 spans 15 residues. In germline, CDR1 is SNHLY, CDR2 FYNNEI. With 7 bases removed from V and 0 bases from J, the gap between germline ends came to 13 bases. This CDR3 reads CASTLDGSSYNEQFF. The CDR3, as DNA: TGTGCCAGCACTTTGGACGGGAGCTCCTACAATGAGCAGTTCTTC.